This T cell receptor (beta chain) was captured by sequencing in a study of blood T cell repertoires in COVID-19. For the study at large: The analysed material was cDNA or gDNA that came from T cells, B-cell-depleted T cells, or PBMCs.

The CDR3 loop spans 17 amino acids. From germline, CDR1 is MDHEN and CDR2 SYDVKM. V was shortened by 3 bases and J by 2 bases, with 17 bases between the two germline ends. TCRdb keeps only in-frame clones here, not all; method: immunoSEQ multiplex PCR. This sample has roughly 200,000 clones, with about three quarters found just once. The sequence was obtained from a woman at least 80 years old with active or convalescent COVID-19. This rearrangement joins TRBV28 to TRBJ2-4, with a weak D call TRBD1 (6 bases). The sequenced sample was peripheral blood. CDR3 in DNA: TGTGCCAGCAGTTTGACCCTCAGGGGAGCTTCCAAAAACATTCAGTACTTC. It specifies CASSLTLRGASKNIQYF.